Here is one TCR beta chain with its context. Its antigen is still unknown. Base qualities are missing; no much larger clone stands one base away. Enrolling through a virtual design, the prospective study's participants ranged in age from roughly 18 to 90 years and lived across 24 United States geographic areas. Cohort assignment in the prospective study relied on participant-reported clinical history from a screening survey and a study questionnaire. In the prospective study, whole blood, serum and a nasopharyngeal or oropharyngeal swab were collected from each participant by mobile phlebotomists. Participants in the prospective study had the option to provide additional blood draws and questionnaires over a roughly 2-month period. Before DNA extraction, prospective study blood samples were shipped either frozen or at room temperature. TCRbeta CDR3 regions were amplified from genomic DNA using the immunoSEQ Assay, a bias-controlled multiplex PCR. The study's own analysis went as follows. Within the assay, amplification of reference gene primers was used to estimate how many nucleated cells each sample contained. To quantify the absolute abundance of each unique TCRbeta CDR3 rearrangement, sequence reads were collapsed and filtered. Productive Simpson clonality was computed per sample as the square root of Simpson's diversity index over productive rearrangements. TCRdb re-hosts the immuneACCESS table, in-frame sequences only. Its copies lack some clones; in the studies checked, an unresolved V gene accounts for under half of them, and the cause for the rest is not known. That table gives V, J and clone size, and the DNA gave D and trimming. In all, the sample holds 250,000 to 350,000 clones, and 70% to 90% of those were seen once. Roughly 2% of the sample belongs to the ten largest clones.

V and J are truncated by 4 bases and 4 bases respectively, leaving an intervening sequence of 10 bases. Its CDR3 holds 13 amino acids, cysteine through phenylalanine. The DNA shown is the 39-base CDR3, in frame from base 1. Per the germline V gene, SGHTA is the CDR1 and FQGNSA is the CDR2. The data stem from a study of blood T cell repertoires in COVID-19 (dated by TCRdb to 2018 to 2020). Regarding the complete study: Recovered participants in ImmuneRACE Cohort 3 were defined by two consecutive negative NP/OP PCR tests, clearance by a healthcare professional, or resolution of symptoms. The collaborator samples originated in the United States, Italy and Spain and spanned the acute and convalescent phases of COVID-19. The material from the prospective study consisted of cDNA or gDNA derived from T cells, B-cell-depleted T cells, or PBMCs. Subjects who had been exposed to COVID-19, were actively infected with it, or had recovered from it provided the deeply sampled blood TCRbeta repertoires that made up the dataset. The repertoires were released in a freely available public database meant as a resource for research on the immune response to SARS-CoV-2. The samples were drawn from the first 160 participants of the ongoing ImmuneRACE study and from more than 1,000 subjects provided by 6 global collaborators. A de-identified subject ID, COVID-19 status, age in years and sex were almost always included in the sample metadata. HLA class I and class II types, where available, came from metadata supplied by the sample provider rather than from assay-based typing.

Results the study describes overall, beyond this receptor: The amount of clinical and demographic metadata varied by source and participant and was provided uncurated.

The chain is made from TRBV7-2 and TRBJ2-5; TRBD1 is a weak D gene call, 5 bases matching. The material sequenced was PBMCs or T cells enriched from blood (not recorded which). The TCR comes from an older woman in a cohort exposed to, infected with or recovered from COVID-19 (not recorded which). The DNA is as follows: TGTGCCAGCAGCTCCGGACAAGCAGAGACCCAGTACTTC. It specifies CASSSGQAETQYF.